The 27 T cell receptor beta chains given below trace back to one sample, sequenced in a study of CD8+CD57+ T cells in acquired aplastic anemia. Genomic DNA, the template, was used for profiling of the TCR beta VDJ and CDR3. MiXCR was run by TCRdb on the reads, yielding one entry per CDR3 protein. The sample yields roughly 58,000 distinct CDR3 sequences, about 56% seen once. The sequenced sample consisted of sorted CD4+, CD8+, or CD8+CD57+ T cells (not recorded which) from PBMCs. The receptors derive from a human donor in good health, serving as a control.

The table lists this clonotype with a count of one. The chain has TRBV7-9 and TRBJ1-2, with 8 bases aligning to TRBD1. Germline V gene sequence: CDR1 SEHNR, CDR2 FQNEAQ (reference sequence). This CDR3 spans 12 amino acids. J was trimmed by 8 bases and V by 6 bases; bases with no gene match: 5. CDR3 DNA: TGTGCCAGCAGTTGGGACAGGAGCGGCTACACCTTC. Translated: CASSWDRSGYTF. Filled out from reference TRBV7-9 and TRBJ1-2, the complete variable domain reads DTGVSQNPRHKITKRGQNVTFRCDPISEHNRLYWYRQTLGQGPEFLTYFQNEAQLEKSRLLSDRFSAERPKGSFSTLEIQRTEQGDSAMYLCASSWDRSGYTFGSGTRLTVV.

The chain couples TRBV12-3 or TRBV12-4 to TRBJ2-7; 10 bases map to TRBD2. This CDR3 spans 15 amino acids. Trimming took 3 bases from V and 2 from J; bases not matched to a gene: 4. As DNA, the CDR3 is TGTGCCAGCAGTTTCCCAGCGGGAGGGACCTACGAGCAGTACTTC. Protein product: CASSFPAGGTYEQYF.

This clonotype was observed many times. J is TRBJ1-6 and V is TRBV7-8, with a weak D call TRBD1 (5 bases). CDR3 length: 14 amino acids. Germline-derived CDR1 and CDR2 are SGHVS and FQNEAQ. Trimming pared 5 bases from V and 9 bases from J, leaving 14 bases between. CDR3 sequence reads: CASSLRRGASPLHF. DNA for the CDR3: TGTGCCAGCAGCCTACGTCGTGGGGCTTCACCCCTCCACTTT.

Worth noting for this clonotype: An end of the junction differs from the germline gene, which may be a read error. V is TRBV15 and J is TRBJ2-7; 10 bases line up with TRBD2. The CDR3 loop spans 15 amino acids. CDR1 and CDR2 (germline): LNHNV, YYDKDF (reference sequence). CDR3 sequence reads: CATRASSGGTYVQYF. The CDR3 nucleotides are TGTGCCACCAGGGCCTCTAGCGGGGGTACCTACGTGCAGTATTTC. Based on the CDR3 plus reference TRBV15 and TRBJ2-7, the full variable domain is DAMVIQNPRYQVTQFGKPVTLSCSQTLNHNVMYWYQQKSSQAPKLLFHYYDKDFNNEADTPDNFQSRRPNTSFCFLDIRSPGLGDTAMYLCATRASSGGTYVQYFGPGTRLTVT.

V and J are TRBV2 and TRBJ2-7; 8 bases map to TRBD1. Trimming at V came to 5 bases and at J to 3 bases, leaving 3 bases not matched to a gene. The CDR3 length is 13 residues. Germline values: CDR1 SNHLY, CDR2 FYNNEI. The CDR3 sequence: CASSIQGDYEQYF. DNA for the CDR3: TGTGCCAGCAGTATACAGGGGGACTACGAGCAGTACTTC.

The gene calls are TRBV20-1 and TRBJ2-1; D might be TRBD2 (6 bases). The germline V gene has CDR1 DFQATT and CDR2 SNEGSKA (reference sequence). The V gene lost 0 bases and the J gene lost 4 bases, with 19 bases spanning the gap. CDR3 size: 17 residues. The CDR3 loop is CSARDPRRDHRYNEQFF. The DNA of the CDR3 is TGCAGTGCTAGAGACCCCAGGAGGGACCATCGTTACAATGAGCAGTTCTTC.

In its sample, this clonotype was seen many times. This chain uses TRBV19 with TRBJ1-2, with 8 nucleotides matching TRBD1. In germline, CDR1 is LNHDA, CDR2 SQIVND (reference sequence). The CDR3 runs to 15 residues. V shed 3 bases, J shed 4 bases, and the junction held 7 bases outside the gene matches. The CDR3: CASSIARGLLYGYTF. In DNA, the CDR3 is TGTGCCAGTAGTATCGCCAGGGGGCTCCTCTATGGCTACACCTTC.

In nucleotides, the CDR3 is TGTGCCACCAGTGCGGACGGATACAATGAGCAGTTCTTC. Residues: CATSADGYNEQFF. The rearrangement links TRBV15 to TRBJ2-1; D uncertain. The CDR3 has 13 amino acids. Trimming cost V 6 bases and J 4 bases, with 10 bases left between them. In germline, CDR1 is LNHNV, CDR2 YYDKDF (reference sequence). Using reference TRBV15 and TRBJ2-1 for the parts outside the CDR3, the full variable domain is DAMVIQNPRYQVTQFGKPVTLSCSQTLNHNVMYWYQQKSSQAPKLLFHYYDKDFNNEADTPDNFQSRRPNTSFCFLDIRSPGLGDTAMYLCATSADGYNEQFFGPGTRLTVL.

In its sample, this clonotype was seen many times. V is TRBV7-9 and J is TRBJ2-4; 9 bases are shared with TRBD2. This CDR3 is built from 16 residues. Germline CDR1 reads SEHNR; CDR2 reads FQNEAQ (reference sequence). V gave up 2 bases and J gave up 7 bases; unmatched junction bases: 9. The CDR3 here is CASSLLPGTSPNIQYF. The CDR3 coding sequence is TGTGCCAGCAGCTTACTCCCCGGGACTAGCCCTAACATTCAGTACTTC.

This clonotype was detected a few times. The chain couples TRBV20-1 to TRBJ2-7, with D maybe TRBD2 (5 bases). The CDR3 runs to 14 residues. Trimming cost V 2 bases and J 4 bases, with 15 bases left between them. CDR1 is DFQATT, CDR2 SNEGSKA, per germline (reference sequence). CDR3 nucleotides: TGCAGTGCTAGAAGGTCTAGCTGGAGTTACGAGCAGTACTTC. This gives the protein CSARRSSWSYEQYF.

This chain connects TRBV10-2 to TRBJ2-1; D gene unclear. CDR3 size: 11 residues. V lost 11 bases to trimming and J lost 8 bases, with 13 bases between them. CDR1 and CDR2 from the germline V gene are WSHSY and SAAADI. CDR3 amino acids: CAVRTDDEQFF. The CDR3 DNA reads TGCGCCGTCCGGACGGACGATGAGCAGTTCTTC.

This clonotype was picked up many times. This sequence joins TRBV19 and TRBJ2-1, with TRBD2 matching over 11 bases. CDR1 is LNHDA and CDR2 is SQIVND in the germline V gene (reference sequence). With V trimmed by 4 bases and J by 4 bases, 3 bases remained unmatched. The CDR3 spans 15 residues. CDR3 nucleotides: TGTGCCAGTAGTACCGGGACTAGCGGTTACAATGAGCAGTTCTTC. Its protein is CASSTGTSGYNEQFF.

This chain joins TRBV24-1 and TRBJ2-3; the match to TRBD2 covers 10 bases. CDR1 KGHDR and CDR2 SFDVKD come from the germline V gene. J gave up 4 bases and V 3 bases, and 3 bases lay outside the gene matches. The CDR3 runs to 15 residues. The CDR3 sequence: CATSDLAGAPDTQYF. CDR3 DNA: TGTGCCACCAGTGATCTAGCGGGAGCCCCAGATACGCAGTATTTT.

This clonotype was seen just once. The chain carries TRBV15 and TRBJ2-7, with D hard to call. The CDR3 has 15 residues. Per germline, CDR1 LNHNV and CDR2 YYDKDF (reference sequence). V dropped 3 bases and J dropped 0 bases, with 12 bases sitting between them. CDR3 amino acids: CATSSGLESSYEQYF. The CDR3 nucleotides are TGTGCCACCAGCAGTGGATTGGAAAGCTCCTACGAGCAGTACTTC. The full variable domain, completed using reference TRBV15 and TRBJ2-7, is DAMVIQNPRYQVTQFGKPVTLSCSQTLNHNVMYWYQQKSSQAPKLLFHYYDKDFNNEADTPDNFQSRRPNTSFCFLDIRSPGLGDTAMYLCATSSGLESSYEQYFGPGTRLTVT.

The chain employs TRBV5-4 and TRBJ1-2; D perhaps matches TRBD1 (5 bases). CDR1 and CDR2 (germline): SGHNT, YYREEE (reference sequence). Trimming removed 4 bases at V and 1 base at J, with 8 bases between. The CDR3 has 13 residues. CDR3 coding DNA: TGTGCCAGCAGCACTGACAGTAACTATGGCTACACCTTC. Translating gives CASSTDSNYGYTF.

The gene calls are TRBV11-2 and TRBJ1-6; the D is unclear. CDR1 SGHAT and CDR2 FQNNGV come from the germline V gene. Deletions cut 5 bases from V and 7 bases from J, with 18 bases between. The CDR3 is 16 residues long. The CDR3 spells CASSPDLRVPNSPLHF. The CDR3 nucleotides read TGTGCCAGCAGCCCCGACCTCCGGGTGCCAAATTCACCCCTCCACTTT.

The V gene is TRBV15, the J gene TRBJ2-1; 7 nucleotides line up with TRBD1. The CDR3 spans 14 residues. The J segment lost 4 bases and the V segment lost 3 bases, leaving 3 bases of the junction unmatched. Looked up from germline, CDR1 is LNHNV and CDR2 is YYDKDF (reference sequence). The CDR3 here is CATSSEDRYNEQFF. In DNA, the CDR3 is TGTGCCACCAGCAGTGAGGACAGGTACAATGAGCAGTTCTTC. The whole variable domain, remainder taken from reference TRBV15 and TRBJ2-1, is DAMVIQNPRYQVTQFGKPVTLSCSQTLNHNVMYWYQQKSSQAPKLLFHYYDKDFNNEADTPDNFQSRRPNTSFCFLDIRSPGLGDTAMYLCATSSEDRYNEQFFGPGTRLTVL.

This clonotype was found a few times. The chain employs TRBV29-1 and TRBJ2-5; perhaps TRBD2 as D (6 bases). CDR3 length: 12 amino acids. V lost 5 bases and J 9 bases, leaving 16 bases between the germline ends. Per the germline V gene, CDR1 is SQVTM and CDR2 is ANQGSEA. As DNA, the CDR3 is TGCAGCGTTTCCACTGGGGGGTCATCCCAGTACTTC. Amino acids: CSVSTGGSSQYF.

The table lists this clonotype with many counts. The rearrangement links TRBV3-1 to TRBJ1-1, with D perhaps TRBD1 (6 bases). There are 16 residues in the CDR3. Germline-derived CDR1 and CDR2 are LGHDT and YNNKEL (reference sequence). Trimming took off 4 bases at V and 7 bases at J, with 22 bases between the two ends. The CDR3 DNA reads as TGTGCCAGCAGCCGAGTGAATTCGGCAGGGGCTAATGAAGCTTTCTTT. Its translation is CASSRVNSAGANEAFF.

The V gene is TRBV10-3, the J gene TRBJ1-1, with 7 bases fitting TRBD1. The CDR3 totals 13 residues. CDR1 is ENHRY and CDR2 is SYGVKD in the germline V gene. The trim removed 4 bases at V and 1 base at J, leaving 0 bases unmatched. The CDR3 bases are TGTGCCATCAGTGGGACAGGGAACACTGAAGCTTTCTTT. It specifies CAISGTGNTEAFF.

In regard to this clonotype: A single base separates this from a much larger clone, so it may be a read error. In nucleotides, the CDR3 is TGTGCCAGCAGTACGGCCACACTAGGACAAAAACTTACCGGGGGGCTGTTTTTT. Protein product: CASSTATLGQKLTGGLFF. The chain uses TRBV6-1 and TRBJ2-2; D might be TRBD2 (6 bases). There are 18 residues in the CDR3. Germline V gene lookup returns CDR1 MNHNS and CDR2 SASEGT.

The rearrangement joins TRBV18 to TRBJ2-3; 10 bases map to TRBD2. V gave up 6 bases and J gave up 1 base; unmatched junction bases: 4. The CDR3 loop spans 15 amino acids. CDR1 and CDR2 from the germline V gene are KGHSH and LQKENI. CDR3: CASSRGTSGTDTQYF. CDR3 nucleotides: TGTGCCAGCTCCCGGGGGACTAGCGGCACAGATACGCAGTATTTT.

This chain links TRBV20-1 with TRBJ1-5, with D unresolved. The germline CDR1 and CDR2 sequences are DFQATT and SNEGSKA (reference sequence). V dropped 6 bases and J dropped 7 bases, with 4 bases sitting between them. The CDR3 is 9 amino acids. CDR3 loop: CSARQPQHF. The CDR3 bases are TGCAGTGCCCGCCAGCCCCAGCATTTT.

With regard to this clonotype: A much larger clonotype is one base distant, so this may be a read error. The V gene is TRBV3-1, the J gene TRBJ2-7, with D uncertain. V was cut by 2 bases and J by 9 bases, with 14 bases left in between. The CDR3 is made up of 13 amino acids. CDR1 and CDR2 from the germline V gene are LGHDT and YNNKEL (reference sequence). The CDR3 nucleotides read TGTGCCAGCAGCCAAAGTAGCTTTGTCGGGCAGTACTTC. It is translated as CASSQSSFVGQYF.

The table lists this clonotype with many counts. The chain recombines TRBV7-3 with TRBJ1-2, with 8 bases identical to TRBD1. The CDR3 sequence is 18 residues long. The germline gives CDR1 SGHTA, CDR2 FQGTGA. J lost 3 bases, V lost 0 bases, and 12 bases had no gene match. This CDR3 is CASSLTYTGGAFDYGYTF. The CDR3 region has the DNA TGTGCCAGCAGCTTAACGTACACAGGGGGGGCGTTCGACTATGGCTACACCTTC.

This clonotype was counted at least ten times. This sequence joins TRBV18 and TRBJ2-5, with 13 bases matching TRBD2. The V and J ends lost 4 bases and 1 base, in that order; junction bases with no gene match: 3. The germline gives CDR1 KGHSH, CDR2 LQKENI. This CDR3 is 16 amino acids long. The CDR3 reads CASSRGTSGTQETQYF. CDR3 coding DNA: TGTGCCAGCTCACGCGGGACTAGCGGGACCCAAGAGACCCAGTACTTC.

This clonotype came up many times. The rearrangement joins TRBV7-2 to TRBJ1-4; the D is unclear. This CDR3 has 14 residues. Trimming took off 5 bases at V and 6 bases at J, with 13 bases between the two ends. Looked up from germline, CDR1 is SGHTA and CDR2 is FQGNSA. The CDR3 region is CASSPGRTYEKLFF. In DNA, the CDR3 is TGTGCCAGCAGCCCCGGACGGACGTATGAAAAACTGTTTTTT.